These 9 T cell receptor beta chains came from one sample sequenced in a study of blood T cell repertoires in COVID-19. Assay: immunoSEQ multiplex PCR; the TCRdb copy retains only in-frame clones and omits some. The sample lists 300,000 to 400,000 clones; 88% were seen once. Specimen: peripheral blood. The receptors come from a woman between 25 and 40 years old with COVID-19, enrolled during active disease.

V is TRBV19 and J is TRBJ1-2; D uncertain. V lost 7 bases and J 2 bases, leaving 17 bases between the germline ends. Germline values: CDR1 LNHDA, CDR2 SQIVND (reference sequence). The CDR3 totals 15 residues. The CDR3 region is CASTYLPGSNYGYTF. The DNA for the CDR3 is TGTGCCAGTACCTATCTGCCGGGGTCCAACTATGGCTACACCTTC.

This chain joins TRBV6-5 and TRBJ2-6, with 9 nucleotides matching TRBD1. In germline, CDR1 is MNHEY, CDR2 SVGAGI. The CDR3 sequence is 15 residues long. J was trimmed by 1 base and V by 9 bases; bases with no gene match: 4. CDR3 in DNA: TGTGCCAGTGGACAGGGGACTTCTGGGGCCAACGTCCTGACTTTC. Its translation: CASGQGTSGANVLTF.

V and J are TRBV2 and TRBJ1-5; D gene ambiguous. The germline V gene has CDR1 SNHLY and CDR2 FYNNEI. The V gene lost 5 bases and the J gene lost 5 bases, with 13 bases spanning the gap. The CDR3 runs 14 residues. The CDR3 is CASSKIPSDQPQHF. For the CDR3, the DNA is TGTGCCAGCAGTAAAATTCCTTCCGATCAGCCCCAGCATTTT.

This clone was counted once. The chain recombines TRBV7-9 with TRBJ2-1; D might be TRBD2 (5 bases). Between the trimmed V and J ends, which lost 11 bases and 8 bases, there was a span of 16 bases. Germline V lookup: CDR1 SEHNR, CDR2 FQNEAQ (reference sequence). The CDR3 runs to 12 residues. The DNA of the CDR3 is TGTGCCGCCGGTACTAGTTATGATGAGCAGTTCTTC. Its protein is CAAGTSYDEQFF.

This clone was seen just once. The V gene is TRBV6-1, the J gene TRBJ2-1, with D tentatively TRBD1 (5 bases). CDR3 size: 17 residues. V lost 3 bases, J lost 0 bases, and 15 bases lay in between. CDR1 is MNHNS and CDR2 is SASEGT in the germline V gene. CDR3 nucleotides: TGTGCCAGCAGTGACCAATTCAGGGCGTCCTCCTACAATGAGCAGTTCTTC. Its translation is CASSDQFRASSYNEQFF.

This sequence joins TRBV21-1 and TRBJ1-2. TRBV21-1 is recorded as a pseudogene. The CDR3 has 15 amino acids. The CDR3 nucleotides are TGTGCCAGCAGCAAAGGGCTGGGAGGGGGCTATGGCTACACCTTC. It translates to CASSKGLGGGYGYTF.

The DNA of the CDR3 is TGCGCCAGCAGCTTGGTGGCTAGCGGGGGCTTAAGAACAGATACGCAGTATTTT. Protein sequence: CASSLVASGGLRTDTQYF. The chain links TRBV5-1 to TRBJ2-3; TRBD2 matches 10 bases. Germline CDR1 is SGHRS and CDR2 is YFSETQ. This CDR3 contains 18 residues. J lost 3 bases, V lost 0 bases, and 10 bases had no gene match.

The CDR3 reads CASSQDGGPQSYTF. Here the CDR3 DNA reads TGCGCCAGCAGCCAAGATGGAGGGCCGCAGAGCTACACCTTC. V gene TRBV4-1 combines with J gene TRBJ1-2; D call uncertain. Looked up from germline, CDR1 is MGHRA and CDR2 is YSYEKL. The V and J ends lost 0 bases and 9 bases respectively, with 14 bases between them. This CDR3 region has 14 residues.

This chain uses TRBV6-1 with TRBJ1-3; TRBD1 matches 7 bases. The CDR3 is 17 amino acids. V lost 4 bases and J lost 4; bases outside the gene matches: 13. Germline loops: CDR1 MNHNS, CDR2 SASEGT. CDR3 region: CASSARRDSGSGNTIYF. DNA for the CDR3: TGTGCCAGCAGTGCCCGTCGGGACAGCGGATCCGGAAACACCATATATTTT.